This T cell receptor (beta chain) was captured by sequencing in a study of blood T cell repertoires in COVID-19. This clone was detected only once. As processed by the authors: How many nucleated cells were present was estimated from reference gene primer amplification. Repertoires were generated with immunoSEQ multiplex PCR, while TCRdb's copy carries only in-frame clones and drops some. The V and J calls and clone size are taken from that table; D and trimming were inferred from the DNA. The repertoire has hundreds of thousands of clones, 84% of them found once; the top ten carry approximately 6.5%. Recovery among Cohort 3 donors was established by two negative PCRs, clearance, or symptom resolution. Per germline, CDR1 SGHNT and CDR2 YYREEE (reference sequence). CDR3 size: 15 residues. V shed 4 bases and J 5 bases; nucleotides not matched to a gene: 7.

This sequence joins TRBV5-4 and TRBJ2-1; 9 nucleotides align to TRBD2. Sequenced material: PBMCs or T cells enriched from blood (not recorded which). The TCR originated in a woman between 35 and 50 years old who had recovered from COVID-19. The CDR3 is CASSLGLAGNNEQFF. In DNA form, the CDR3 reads TGTGCCAGCAGCCTGGGACTAGCTGGGAACAATGAGCAGTTCTTC.